The rows below give T cell receptor beta chains drawn from one sample of a study of T cell responses to AZD1222 COVID-19 vaccine. This table comes from immunoSEQ multiplex PCR, and its TCRdb copy is limited to in-frame clones, with some not included. The sample includes around 140,000 clones, 93% of them seen just once. The sample consisted of peripheral blood, taken after recovery from COVID-19. The receptors were gathered from an adult who had recovered from COVID-19. Both conserved end residues are part of each CDR3. The D gene is left open where the match is weak. For some rows the clone size is stated as once, few or many, or as a class when expanded; others skip it.

TRBD1,TRBV3-1/TRBV3-2,.,TRBJ1-6,TGTGCCAGCAGCCAGACAGGGGGCTATAATTCACCCCTCCACTTT,CASSQTGGYNSPLHF
.,TRBV10-3,.,TRBJ2-1,TGTGCCATCAGTAGCGGAACCTACAATGAGCAGTTCTTC,CAISSGTYNEQFF
.,TRBV28,.,TRBJ1-3,TGTGCCAGCAGCGCCGGGGCCGGAAACACCATATATTTT,CASSAGAGNTIYF
.,TRBV7-9,.,TRBJ1-1,TGTGCCAGCAGCCGGGTGAACACTGAAGCTTTCTTT,CASSRVNTEAFF
TRBD1,TRBV4-2,.,TRBJ1-4,TGTGCCAGCAGCCGCGACCCGGGACAGGGTAATGAAAAACTGTTTTTT,CASSRDPGQGNEKLFF
TRBD1,TRBV11-2,.,TRBJ1-4,TGTGCCAGCAGCCAAACCGGGACAGGGAAAGAAAAACTGTTTTTT,CASSQTGTGKEKLFF
.,TRBV24-1,once,TRBJ2-1,TGTGCCACCAGTGGGACGGTGAGCTCCTACAATGAGCAGTTCTTC,CATSGTVSSYNEQFF
.,TRBV6-5,.,TRBJ2-1,TGTGCCAGCAGCTTTTACAATGAGCAGTTCTTC,CASSFYNEQFF
.,TRBV7-3,.,TRBJ2-1,TGTGCCAGCAGCCCACACGGTAACAATGAGCAGTTCTTC,CASSPHGNNEQFF
.,TRBV30,.,TRBJ1-4,TGTGCCTGGAGCGCCGTTAAGAAACTGTTTTTT,CAWSAVKKLFF
.,TRBV27,.,TRBJ1-4,TGTGCCAGCAGTTTGCGTCCAGGGGATTTTGAAAAACTGTTTTTT,CASSLRPGDFEKLFF
.,TRBV28,.,TRBJ1-5,TGTGCCAGTTGGGTTGTAGATCAGCCCCAGCATTTT,CASWVVDQPQHF
.,TRBV6-5,.,TRBJ2-7,TGTGCCAGCAGTACTACTGTCCCCGCCTACGAGCAGTACTTC,CASSTTVPAYEQYF
.,TRBV20-1,once,TRBJ2-1,TGCAGTGCTAGTAGCCCGGGTGTCTACAATGAGCAGTTCTTC,CSASSPGVYNEQFF
.,TRBV9,once,TRBJ2-5,TGTGCCAGCAGCGTACCTGGGGTCCAAGAGACCCAGTACTTC,CASSVPGVQETQYF
.,TRBV6-7,.,TRBJ1-4,TGTGCCAGCAGCAAGCAAGGGGAAGCAACTAATGAAAAACTGTTTTTT,CASSKQGEATNEKLFF